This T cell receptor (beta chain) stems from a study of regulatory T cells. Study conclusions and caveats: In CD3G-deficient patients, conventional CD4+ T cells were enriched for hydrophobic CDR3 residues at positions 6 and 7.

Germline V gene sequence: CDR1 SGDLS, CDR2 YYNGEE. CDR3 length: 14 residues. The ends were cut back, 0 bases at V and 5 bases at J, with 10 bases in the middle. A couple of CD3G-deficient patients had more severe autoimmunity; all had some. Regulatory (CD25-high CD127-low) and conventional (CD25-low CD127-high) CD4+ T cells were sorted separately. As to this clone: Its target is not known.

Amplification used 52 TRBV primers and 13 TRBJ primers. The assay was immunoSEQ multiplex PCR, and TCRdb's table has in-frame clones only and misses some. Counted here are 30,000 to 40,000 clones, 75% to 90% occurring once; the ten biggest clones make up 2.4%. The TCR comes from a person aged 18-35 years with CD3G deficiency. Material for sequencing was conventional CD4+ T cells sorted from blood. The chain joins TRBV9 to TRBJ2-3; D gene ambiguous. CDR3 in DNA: TGTGCCAGCAGCGTAGGGGTTGTCGGAGATACGCAGTATTTT. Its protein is CASSVGVVGDTQYF.